This T cell receptor (beta chain) was obtained from a study of cytomegalovirus exposure and HLA in healthy donors. Details on this clone: What it recognizes is unknown.

Overall study results and limits: 87-base-pair reads could not separate some V segments, including TRBV6-2 and TRBV6-3.

Use of 60 Vbeta and 13 Jbeta primers characterized the PCR. Repertoires were generated with immunoSEQ multiplex PCR, while TCRdb's copy carries only in-frame clones and drops some. The data hold more than 85,000 clones, with roughly 80% observed a single time. The CDR3 has 12 residues. With V trimmed by 8 bases and J by 8 bases, 11 bases remained unmatched. Germline assignment: CDR1 GTSNPN and CDR2 SVGIG (reference sequence). The chain has TRBV30 and TRBJ1-2, with 7 positions matching TRBD1. The source is a woman younger than 45 in good health and CMV-seronegative. Material: PBMCs. In DNA, the CDR3 is TGTGCCCTCCCTCGACAGGGCGGCGGCTACACCTTC. It encodes CALPRQGGGYTF.